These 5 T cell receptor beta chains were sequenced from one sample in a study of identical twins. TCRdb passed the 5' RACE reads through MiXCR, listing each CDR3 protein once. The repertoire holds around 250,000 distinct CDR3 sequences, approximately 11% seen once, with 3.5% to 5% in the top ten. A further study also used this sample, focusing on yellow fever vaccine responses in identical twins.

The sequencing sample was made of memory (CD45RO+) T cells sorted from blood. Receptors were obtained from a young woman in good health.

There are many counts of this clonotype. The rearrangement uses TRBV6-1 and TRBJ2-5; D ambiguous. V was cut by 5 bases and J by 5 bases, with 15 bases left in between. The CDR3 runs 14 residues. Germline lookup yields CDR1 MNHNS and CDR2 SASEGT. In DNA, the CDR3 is TGTGCCAGCAGTCTCCTTCTCGGCCGGGAGACCCAGTACTTC. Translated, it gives CASSLLLGRETQYF.

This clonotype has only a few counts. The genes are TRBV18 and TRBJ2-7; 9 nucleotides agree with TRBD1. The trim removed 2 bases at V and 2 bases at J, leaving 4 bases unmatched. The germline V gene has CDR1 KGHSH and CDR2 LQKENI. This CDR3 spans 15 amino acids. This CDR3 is CASSPTRDRAYEQYF. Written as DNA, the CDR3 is TGTGCCAGCTCACCAACCCGGGACAGGGCCTACGAGCAGTACTTC.

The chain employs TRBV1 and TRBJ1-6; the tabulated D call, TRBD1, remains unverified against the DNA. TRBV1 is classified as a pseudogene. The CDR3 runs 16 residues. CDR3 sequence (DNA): TGCACCAGCAGCCAGGGTATCGACAGGGCCAATTCACCCCTCCACTTT. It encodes CTSSQGIDRANSPLHF.

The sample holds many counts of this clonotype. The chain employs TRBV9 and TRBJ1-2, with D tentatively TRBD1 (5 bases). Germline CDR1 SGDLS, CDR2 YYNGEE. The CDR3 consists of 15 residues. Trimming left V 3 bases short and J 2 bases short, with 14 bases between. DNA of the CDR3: TGTGCCAGCAGCGCCCAGGGACGGTTGAACTATGGCTACACCTTC. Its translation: CASSAQGRLNYGYTF.

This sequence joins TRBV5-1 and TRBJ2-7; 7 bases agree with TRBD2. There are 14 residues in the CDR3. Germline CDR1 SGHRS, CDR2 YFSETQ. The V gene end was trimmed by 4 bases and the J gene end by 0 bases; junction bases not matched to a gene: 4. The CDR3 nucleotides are TGCGCCAGCAGCCCCGGGACTATCTCCTACGAGCAGTACTTC. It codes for CASSPGTISYEQYF. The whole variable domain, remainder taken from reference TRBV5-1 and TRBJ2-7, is KAGVTQTPRYLIKTRGQQVTLSCSPISGHRSVSWYQQTPGQGLQFLFEYFSETQRNKGNFPGRFSGRQFSNSRSEMNVSTLELGDSALYLCASSPGTISYEQYFGPGTRLTVT.